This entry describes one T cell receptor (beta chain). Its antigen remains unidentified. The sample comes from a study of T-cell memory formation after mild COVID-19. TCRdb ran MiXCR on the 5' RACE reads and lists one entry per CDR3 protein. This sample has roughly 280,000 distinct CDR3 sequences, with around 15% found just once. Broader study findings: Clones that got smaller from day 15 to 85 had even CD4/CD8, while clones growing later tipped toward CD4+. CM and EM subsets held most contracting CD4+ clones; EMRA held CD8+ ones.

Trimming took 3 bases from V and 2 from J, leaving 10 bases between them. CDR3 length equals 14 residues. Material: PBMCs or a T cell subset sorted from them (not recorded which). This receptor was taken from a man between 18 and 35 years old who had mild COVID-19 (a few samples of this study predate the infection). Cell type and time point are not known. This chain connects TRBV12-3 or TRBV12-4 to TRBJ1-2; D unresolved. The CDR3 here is CASSFNPENYGYTF. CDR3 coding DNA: TGTGCCAGCAGTTTTAATCCGGAAAACTATGGCTACACCTTC.